This T cell receptor beta chain was recovered during a study of blood T cell repertoires in COVID-19. V lost 1 base to trimming and J lost 7 bases, with 17 bases between them. The germline gives CDR1 LNHDA, CDR2 SQIVND (reference sequence). This CDR3 spans 15 amino acids. Sequencing was performed with immunoSEQ multiplex PCR; in TCRdb, only in-frame clones are kept and a portion is missing. The sample records over 300,000 clones, 90% being singletons. This sequence joins TRBV19 and TRBJ2-7; D might be TRBD2 (5 bases). The source material was peripheral blood. The receptor's source is a young man with active or convalescent COVID-19. The CDR3 protein is CASSIVGVREGEQYF. CDR3 bases: TGTGCCAGTAGTATAGTCGGAGTTCGAGAGGGAGAGCAGTACTTC.